The 32 T cell receptor beta chains below all came from one sample that was sequenced in a study of post-analysis software for immune sequencing data. Study-level findings and limits: Five TRBV segments, including TRBV5-6, TRBV5-1 and TRBV20-1, were more frequent in patients than controls.

What these receptors recognize is not known. Every TCR beta cDNA library bore unique molecular identifiers. TCRdb re-called the PCR reads with MiXCR, one entry per CDR3 protein. The table includes around 700,000 distinct CDR3 sequences, around 64% detected once. The source material was blood. The source of these receptors is a girl aged 2 to 9 with multiple sclerosis.

The chain joins TRBV15 to TRBJ2-4; no definite D call. Germline CDR1 and CDR2: LNHNV and YYDKDF (reference sequence). The CDR3 has 14 residues. Trimming pared 0 bases from V and 7 bases from J, leaving 10 bases between. This CDR3 reads CATSRDRVANIQYF. The DNA for the CDR3 is TGTGCCACCAGCAGAGATCGCGTAGCTAACATTCAGTACTTC.

The chain is built from TRBV6-6 and TRBJ2-3; tentative D call: TRBD1 (5 bases). Trimming stripped 5 bases from V and 0 bases from J, with 9 bases between. This CDR3 has 14 residues. CDR1 MNHNY and CDR2 SVGAGI come from the germline V gene (reference sequence). The CDR3 sequence: CASSRPGSTDTQYF. The CDR3 coding sequence is TGTGCCAGCAGTAGGCCAGGGAGCACAGATACGCAGTATTTT.

This sequence joins TRBV12-3 or TRBV12-4 and TRBJ2-1, with unresolved D. Trimming removed 5 bases at V and 1 base at J, with 9 bases between. This CDR3 region has 14 residues. The CDR3 reads CASSKDASYNEQFF. CDR3 sequence (DNA): TGTGCCAGCAGTAAGGACGCTTCCTACAATGAGCAGTTCTTC.

This chain uses TRBV20-1 with TRBJ1-2; no clear D gene. Germline V gene sequence: CDR1 DFQATT, CDR2 SNEGSKA (reference sequence). CDR3 length equals 14 residues. Trimming took 3 bases from V and 7 from J, leaving 18 bases between them. CDR3 protein: CSASVGVGSSGYTF. DNA of the CDR3: TGCAGTGCTAGCGTCGGGGTTGGTTCGTCTGGCTACACCTTC.

The V and J genes are TRBV10-3 and TRBJ2-1; D gene uncertain. Germline values: CDR1 ENHRY, CDR2 SYGVKD. The ends were cut back, 0 bases at V and 8 bases at J, with 8 bases in the middle. The CDR3 spans 13 residues. This chain's CDR3 is CAISESIGYEQFF. The DNA of the CDR3 is TGTGCCATCAGTGAGTCGATAGGGTATGAGCAGTTCTTC.

DNA of the CDR3: TGTGCCAGCAGCTCCTCCGGGACAGGGGACCCCGAAAACATTCAGTACTTC. Protein sequence: CASSSSGTGDPENIQYF. The chain combines TRBV7-2 with TRBJ2-4; 10 bases map to TRBD1. Unmatched junction bases numbered 11, after V lost 4 bases and J lost 5 bases. The CDR3 is 17 residues long. Germline CDR1 and CDR2: SGHTA and FQGNSA.

The rearrangement uses TRBV11-2 and TRBJ2-3, with D hard to call. The length of the CDR3 is 14 residues. The V gene lost 5 bases and the J gene lost 6 bases, with 15 bases spanning the gap. The germline V gene encodes CDR1 SGHAT and CDR2 FQNNGV. This CDR3 reads CASSVGRARDTQYF. In nucleotides, the CDR3 is TGTGCCAGCAGCGTCGGACGGGCGAGGGATACGCAGTATTTT.

The V gene is TRBV20-1, the J gene TRBJ2-1; 10 bases agree with TRBD2. Germline values: CDR1 DFQATT, CDR2 SNEGSKA (reference sequence). The V and J ends lost 5 bases and 7 bases, in that order; junction bases with no gene match: 14. There are 16 residues in the CDR3. The CDR3 loop reads CSAAGASGSLVNEQFF. The DNA of the CDR3 is TGCAGTGCTGCAGGGGCTAGCGGGAGTCTGGTAAATGAGCAGTTCTTC.

V gene TRBV27 combines with J gene TRBJ1-2; D is uncertain. V was cut by 6 bases and J by 4 bases, with 12 bases left in between. This CDR3 is 13 amino acids long. CDR1 is MNHEY, CDR2 SMNVEV, per germline (reference sequence). The CDR3 DNA is TGTGCCAGCAGAATCGGCCACCTCTATGGCTACACCTTC. Translated, it gives CASRIGHLYGYTF.

The chain couples TRBV29-1 to TRBJ2-7, with D unclear. The CDR3 has 13 residues. Germline loops: CDR1 SQVTM, CDR2 ANQGSEA. With 7 bases removed from V and 2 bases from J, the gap between germline ends came to 15 bases. The CDR3 nucleotides read TGCAGCGCCGTATTCTCCCCTCCCTACGAGCAGTACTTC. Translating gives CSAVFSPPYEQYF.

Turning to this clonotype: A much bigger clone sits one base away, suggesting this may be a read error. The rearrangement links TRBV5-1 to TRBJ2-3; D gene ambiguous. CDR3 length: 13 residues. V lost 0 bases and J lost 5, with 7 bases in between. CDR1 and CDR2 from the germline V gene are SGHRS and YFSETQ. As DNA, the CDR3 is TGCGCCAGCAGCTTGGCCGTTGTAGATACGCAGTATTTT. This codes for CASSLAVVDTQYF.

This clonotype was recorded once. The V call is TRBV29-1, the J call TRBJ1-1; 8 bases map to TRBD1. Germline CDR1 is SQVTM and CDR2 is ANQGSEA. The CDR3 covers 11 residues. V gave up 8 bases and J gave up 8 bases; unmatched junction bases: 7. In DNA, the CDR3 is TGCAGCTCCAGGGGGCCCGCGGAAGCTTTCTTT. As protein: CSSRGPAEAFF.

V usage is TRBV5-1 and J usage is TRBJ2-5; D is unresolved. CDR1 is SGHRS, CDR2 YFSETQ, per germline. The CDR3 runs to 15 residues. Between the trimmed V and J ends, which lost 0 bases and 7 bases, there was a span of 16 bases. The CDR3 DNA reads TGCGCCAGCAGCTTGGAAGGACCCAACACGGGGACCCAGTACTTC. Translated, it gives CASSLEGPNTGTQYF. Full variable domain (remainder filled in from reference TRBV5-1 and TRBJ2-5): KAGVTQTPRYLIKTRGQQVTLSCSPISGHRSVSWYQQTPGQGLQFLFEYFSETQRNKGNFPGRFSGRQFSNSRSEMNVSTLELGDSALYLCASSLEGPNTGTQYFGPGTRLLVL.

V gene TRBV6-4 combines with J gene TRBJ2-6; unclear D gene. The CDR3 sequence is 16 residues long. The germline V gene encodes CDR1 MRHNA and CDR2 SNTAGT. Trimming stripped 3 bases from V and 0 bases from J, with 9 bases between. The CDR3: CASSDTGSSGANVLTF. CDR3 DNA sequence: TGTGCCAGCAGTGATACTGGTAGCTCTGGGGCCAACGTCCTGACTTTC.

The chain uses TRBV7-3 and TRBJ1-2, with D possibly being TRBD1 (6 bases). V lost 5 bases and J 8 bases, leaving 15 bases between the germline ends. The germline gives CDR1 SGHTA, CDR2 FQGTGA. CDR3 length equals 13 residues. CDR3 bases: TGTGCCAGCAGCCCTCAAGGGGGGTTCGGCTACACCTTC. Its translation: CASSPQGGFGYTF.

The V and J genes are TRBV5-1 and TRBJ2-1, with D possibly TRBD1 on 5 matching bases. The CDR3 contains 12 residues. V was cut by 0 bases and J by 14 bases, with 12 bases left in between. Germline loops: CDR1 SGHRS, CDR2 YFSETQ. For the CDR3, the DNA is TGCGCCAGCAGCTTGGAGGGGTCTAGAAAGTTCTTC. It translates to CASSLEGSRKFF. Using reference TRBV5-1 and TRBJ2-1 for the parts outside the CDR3, the full variable domain is KAGVTQTPRYLIKTRGQQVTLSCSPISGHRSVSWYQQTPGQGLQFLFEYFSETQRNKGNFPGRFSGRQFSNSRSEMNVSTLELGDSALYLCASSLEGSRKFFGPGTRLTVL.

The sample holds a few counts of this clonotype. This chain joins TRBV20-1 and TRBJ2-4; TRBD2 aligns across 7 bases. The J call could be wrong; TRBJ2-7 is a better fit for the DNA end. Germline CDR1 reads DFQATT; CDR2 reads SNEGSKA (reference sequence). The CDR3 loop spans 12 amino acids. CDR3 DNA sequence: TGCAGTGCTAGGGGAGGGATCTACGAGCAGTACTTC. Translation: CSARGGIYEQYF.

CDR3 DNA sequence: TGTGCCAGCAGCCAAGTCAGGACTAGCGCCGAGCAGTTCTTC. Residues: CASSQVRTSAEQFF. V and J are TRBV14 and TRBJ2-1; 9 bases map to TRBD2. The CDR3 has 14 residues. V gave up 1 base and J gave up 10 bases; unmatched junction bases: 5. The germline V gene has CDR1 SGHDN and CDR2 FVKESK.

In this sample, this clonotype turned up a few times. The rearrangement uses TRBV5-1 and TRBJ2-3; no definite D call. Germline CDR1 SGHRS, CDR2 YFSETQ. The CDR3 has 15 residues. Trimming pared 0 bases from V and 6 bases from J, leaving 14 bases between. CDR3 bases: TGCGCCAGCAGCTTGGTTTTCGGCGTAGCTGATACGCAGTATTTT. Residues: CASSLVFGVADTQYF.

The V and J genes are TRBV6-1 and TRBJ2-6; 10 bases are shared with TRBD1. The CDR3 has 17 residues. Germline CDR1 and CDR2: MNHNS and SASEGT. Losses at the gene ends were 5 bases for V and 4 bases for J; bases not matched to a gene: 8. The CDR3 DNA reads TGTGCCAGCAGTAGACAGGGGGCGCATGCCGGGGCCAACGTCCTGACTTTC. Residues: CASSRQGAHAGANVLTF.

In this sample, this clonotype turned up a few times. J is TRBJ2-5 and V is TRBV15; unclear D gene. V lost 0 bases and J lost 5, with 13 bases in between. The germline V gene encodes CDR1 LNHNV and CDR2 YYDKDF (reference sequence). The CDR3 spans 15 residues. CDR3 nucleotides: TGTGCCACCAGCAGAGATGTGGGGTACGAGGAGACCCAGTACTTC. Translation gives CATSRDVGYEETQYF.

This clonotype was recorded only once. This chain joins TRBV19 and TRBJ2-1; 8 nucleotides line up with TRBD1. This CDR3 spans 17 amino acids. From germline, CDR1 is LNHDA and CDR2 SQIVND (reference sequence). The ends lost 3 bases at V and 4 bases at J; junction bases unmatched: 11. The CDR3 sequence: CASSIRDRLEIYNEQFF. CDR3 in DNA: TGTGCCAGTAGTATCCGGGACAGGCTTGAAATTTACAATGAGCAGTTCTTC.

The gene calls are TRBV10-3 and TRBJ2-6; no clear D. The germline V gene encodes CDR1 ENHRY and CDR2 SYGVKD. Trimming removed 4 bases at V and 3 bases at J, with 10 bases between. There are 15 residues in the CDR3. The chain's CDR3 is CAISGRVGGANVLTF. The CDR3 coding sequence is TGTGCCATCAGTGGCCGGGTAGGTGGGGCCAACGTCCTGACTTTC.

The CDR3 region is CASSLELVAAYYGYTF. The CDR3 DNA reads as TGTGCCAGCAGCTTGGAATTAGTGGCAGCATACTATGGCTACACCTTC. The chain joins TRBV5-5 to TRBJ1-2, with D hard to call. Germline V gene sequence: CDR1 SGHKS, CDR2 YYEKEE (reference sequence). The CDR3 has 16 residues. Trimming took 0 bases from V and 3 from J, leaving 15 bases between them.

The chain is built from TRBV29-1 and TRBJ2-1, with D possibly being TRBD1 (5 bases). This CDR3 region has 15 residues. Germline loops: CDR1 SQVTM, CDR2 ANQGSEA. V dropped 6 bases and J dropped 8 bases, with 23 bases sitting between them. The CDR3 DNA reads as TGCAGCGTAAGACAGATGTCGCTACCTCTCGATGAGCAGTTCTTC. Translated: CSVRQMSLPLDEQFF.

This clonotype was found a few times. The genes are TRBV4-1 and TRBJ2-7; D uncertain. Between the trimmed V and J ends, which lost 0 bases and 3 bases, there was a span of 6 bases. Germline V gene sequence: CDR1 MGHRA, CDR2 YSYEKL. This CDR3 has 13 amino acids. CDR3 DNA sequence: TGCGCCAGCAGCCAAGAAAACAGCTACGAGCAGTACTTC. It yields the protein CASSQENSYEQYF.

The gene calls are TRBV7-9 and TRBJ2-1; D is possibly TRBD1 or TRBD2 (5 bases each). Germline V lookup: CDR1 SEHNR, CDR2 FQNEAQ (reference sequence). The CDR3 covers 12 residues. Trimming took off 6 bases at V and 6 bases at J, with 9 bases between the two ends. CDR3 sequence (DNA): TGTGCCAGCAGAGAGGGGTTCAATGAGCAGTTCTTC. Residues: CASREGFNEQFF.

The rearrangement joins TRBV7-3 to TRBJ2-1, with D possibly matching TRBD1 (6 bases). Germline assignment: CDR1 SGHTA and CDR2 FQGTGA. The CDR3 totals 12 residues. V lost 1 base to trimming and J lost 9 bases, with 7 bases between them. This CDR3 is CASSLIRGEQFF. CDR3 coding DNA: TGTGCCAGCAGCTTAATCAGGGGTGAGCAGTTCTTC.

The rearrangement uses TRBV20-1 and TRBJ1-1, with D possibly matching TRBD1 (5 bases). CDR1 DFQATT and CDR2 SNEGSKA come from the germline V gene (reference sequence). Deletions cut 8 bases from V and 1 base from J, with 8 bases between. The CDR3 has 11 amino acids. The CDR3 nucleotides are TGCAGTCCAAGGGGGAACACTGAAGCTTTCTTT. It encodes CSPRGNTEAFF.

The J gene is TRBJ1-2, the V gene TRBV5-1, with 8 bases matching TRBD1. Trimming removed 2 bases from V and 8 bases from J; junction bases left unmatched: 8. This CDR3 contains 14 residues. Germline V lookup: CDR1 SGHRS, CDR2 YFSETQ. This chain's CDR3 is CASSLSGGSVGYTF. Written as DNA, the CDR3 is TGCGCCAGCAGCTTATCAGGGGGCAGCGTGGGCTACACCTTC. Based on the CDR3 plus reference TRBV5-1 and TRBJ1-2, the full variable domain is KAGVTQTPRYLIKTRGQQVTLSCSPISGHRSVSWYQQTPGQGLQFLFEYFSETQRNKGNFPGRFSGRQFSNSRSEMNVSTLELGDSALYLCASSLSGGSVGYTFGSGTRLTVV.

This clonotype showed up just a few times. J is TRBJ2-1 and V is TRBV20-1; no firm D call. CDR1 is DFQATT and CDR2 is SNEGSKA in the germline V gene (reference sequence). Trimming left V 3 bases short and J 0 bases short, with 9 bases between. The CDR3 contains 14 residues. The CDR3 is CSARRQPSYNEQFF. The CDR3 DNA is TGCAGTGCTAGGCGTCAGCCCTCCTACAATGAGCAGTTCTTC.

The rearrangement joins TRBV29-1 to TRBJ1-1; maybe TRBD1 (6 bases). This CDR3 has 12 residues. Germline V gene data show CDR1 as SQVTM and CDR2 as ANQGSEA. Trimming stripped 6 bases from V and 3 bases from J, with 11 bases between. The CDR3 DNA reads TGCAGCGTCTCAGGGGTTCACACTGAAGCTTTCTTT. As protein: CSVSGVHTEAFF.